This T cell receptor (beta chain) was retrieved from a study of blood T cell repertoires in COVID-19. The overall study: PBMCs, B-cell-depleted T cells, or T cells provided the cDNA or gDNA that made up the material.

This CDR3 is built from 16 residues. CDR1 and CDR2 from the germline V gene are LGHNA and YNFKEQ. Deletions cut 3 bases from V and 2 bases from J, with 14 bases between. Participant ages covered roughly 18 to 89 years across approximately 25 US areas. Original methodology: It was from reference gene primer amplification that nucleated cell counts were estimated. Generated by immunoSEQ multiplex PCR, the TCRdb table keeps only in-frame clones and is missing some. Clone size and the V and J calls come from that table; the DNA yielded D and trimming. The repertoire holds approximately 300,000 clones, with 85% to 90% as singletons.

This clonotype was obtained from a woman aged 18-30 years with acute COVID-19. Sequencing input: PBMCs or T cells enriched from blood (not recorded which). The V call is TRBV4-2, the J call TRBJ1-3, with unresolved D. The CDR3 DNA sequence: TGTGCCAGCAGCCAGGACTCAGTATTAACTGGAAACACCATATATTTT. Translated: CASSQDSVLTGNTIYF.